Shown below are 13 T cell receptor beta chains from a single sample sequenced in a study of blood T cell repertoires in COVID-19. Assay: immunoSEQ multiplex PCR; the TCRdb copy retains only in-frame clones and omits some. The sample has some 130,000 clones; 84% are singletons. Sequencing input: PBMCs or T cells enriched from blood (not recorded which). All receptors come from a man aged 35 to 55 with acute COVID-19.

The chain couples TRBV15 to TRBJ2-1; D is perhaps TRBD1 (6 bases). V was trimmed by 1 base and J by 5 bases, leaving 15 bases between them. The length of the CDR3 is 16 residues. Germline values: CDR1 LNHNV, CDR2 YYDKDF (reference sequence). Here the CDR3 reads CATSRGRRGIHNEQFF. The CDR3 DNA follows: TGTGCCACCAGCAGAGGAAGAAGGGGGATACACAATGAGCAGTTCTTC. Full variable domain (missing parts from reference TRBV15 and TRBJ2-1): DAMVIQNPRYQVTQFGKPVTLSCSQTLNHNVMYWYQQKSSQAPKLLFHYYDKDFNNEADTPDNFQSRRPNTSFCFLDIRSPGLGDTAMYLCATSRGRRGIHNEQFFGPGTRLTVL.

The chain is built from TRBV12-1 and TRBJ1-5; TRBD1, as called in the table, went unchecked against the DNA. TRBV12-1 is termed a pseudogene. The CDR3 is 15 residues long. The CDR3 nucleotides are TGTGCCAGCAGCTCCGGACAGCCTCACAATCAGCCCCAGCATTTT. Protein sequence: CASSSGQPHNQPQHF.

This chain joins TRBV4-3 and TRBJ2-4, with 11 bases that match TRBD2. The V and J ends lost 4 bases and 0 bases, in that order; junction bases with no gene match: 14. Germline CDR1 reads LGHNA; CDR2 reads YSLEER. This CDR3 spans 20 amino acids. In DNA form, the CDR3 reads TGCGCCAGCAGCCCCCCGCTGGGACTAGCGGAGATGTTAGCCAAAAACATTCAGTACTTC. Translated: CASSPPLGLAEMLAKNIQYF.

The J gene is TRBJ2-1, the V gene TRBV6-2 or TRBV6-3, with a weak D call TRBD2 (6 bases). Germline V gene lookup returns CDR1 MNHEY and CDR2 SVGEGT. The CDR3 contains 18 residues. V lost 0 bases and J 0 bases, leaving 15 bases between the germline ends. The CDR3 spells CASSYSLDSGSSYNEQFF. The CDR3 DNA reads as TGTGCCAGCAGTTACTCGTTAGATAGCGGCAGCTCCTACAATGAGCAGTTCTTC.

The chain employs TRBV10-1 and TRBJ2-1; possibly TRBD1 for D (6 bases). The germline V and J ends were trimmed by 6 bases and 5 bases, with 11 bases remaining between them. Germline assignment: CDR1 WNHNN and CDR2 SYGVQD (reference sequence). CDR3 length: 13 amino acids. The CDR3 nucleotides are TGCGCCAGCAGGACCGGGACAAACAATGAGCAGTTCTTC. This translates into CASRTGTNNEQFF.

The rearrangement links TRBV25-1 to TRBJ2-2; 10 bases align to TRBD2. The ends lost 7 bases at V and 4 bases at J; junction bases unmatched: 3. Germline V lookup: CDR1 MGHDK, CDR2 SYGVNS. This CDR3 region has 14 residues. The CDR3 DNA reads TGTGCCAGCATGGGACTAGCGTCCACCGGGGAGCTGTTTTTT. It specifies CASMGLASTGELFF.

J is TRBJ2-2 and V is TRBV9, with D possibly being TRBD2 (6 bases). The V and J ends lost 3 bases and 2 bases respectively, with 11 bases between them. This CDR3 is 15 amino acids long. Germline CDR1 is SGDLS and CDR2 is YYNGEE. CDR3 sequence: CASSAQGLNTGELFF. CDR3 DNA sequence: TGTGCCAGCAGCGCCCAGGGACTCAACACCGGGGAGCTGTTTTTT.

The CDR3 DNA follows: TGTGCCAGCAGTCCCTGGCCGGCGGGAGACGGCGGGGAGCTGTTTTTT. Protein sequence: CASSPWPAGDGGELFF. The rearrangement uses TRBV27 and TRBJ2-2; TRBD2 aligns across 7 bases. CDR3 length equals 16 residues. The germline V gene has CDR1 MNHEY and CDR2 SMNVEV (reference sequence). The junction had 13 bases not matched to a gene; V was cut back by 5 bases and J by 7 bases.

This clone was observed a few times. J is TRBJ2-7 and V is TRBV7-9, with 7 bases lining up with TRBD2. CDR3 length: 12 amino acids. Germline CDR1 is SEHNR and CDR2 is FQNEAQ (reference sequence). CDR3 in amino acids: CAGGDGTYEQYF. CDR3 nucleotides: TGTGCGGGGGGGGACGGAACCTACGAGCAGTACTTC.

The chain couples TRBV18 to TRBJ2-4; D perhaps matches TRBD1 (5 bases). CDR1 KGHSH and CDR2 LQKENI come from the germline V gene. The ends were cut back, 4 bases at V and 0 bases at J, with 10 bases in the middle. This CDR3 spans 15 amino acids. The CDR3 is CASSRQNRAKNIQYF. The CDR3 region has the DNA TGTGCCAGCTCACGACAGAACCGAGCCAAAAACATTCAGTACTTC.

The chain is built from TRBV2 and TRBJ2-4, with 7 nucleotides matching TRBD1. The CDR3 runs 17 residues. Germline values: CDR1 SNHLY, CDR2 FYNNEI. After removal of 3 bases from V and 4 bases from J, the junction contained 12 bases not matched to a gene. The CDR3 DNA sequence: TGTGCCAGCAGTGAGGAGACAGGGATCCCCCAGAAAAACATTCAGTACTTC. Amino acids: CASSEETGIPQKNIQYF.

This chain links TRBV28 with TRBJ2-2; 8 nucleotides line up with TRBD2. Germline V lookup: CDR1 MDHEN, CDR2 SYDVKM. With V trimmed by 3 bases and J by 5 bases, 5 bases remained unmatched. The CDR3 runs 15 residues. In DNA form, the CDR3 reads TGTGCCAGCAGTTTTCGGGAGGGGTGGACCGGGGAGCTGTTTTTT. Translated, it gives CASSFREGWTGELFF.

The chain carries TRBV7-2 and TRBJ1-1; D call uncertain. Germline loops: CDR1 SGHTA, CDR2 FQGNSA. V was clipped by 5 bases and J by 4 bases, with 17 bases between them. The CDR3 sequence is 15 residues long. The CDR3 protein is CASSRGRVGSTEAFF. In DNA, the CDR3 is TGTGCCAGCAGCCGGGGAAGGGTGGGTAGCACTGAAGCTTTCTTT.